The 29 T cell receptor beta chains listed next were all sequenced from one sample in a study of T-cell reconstitution after alpha-beta-depleted transplantation in children. TCRbeta library preparation incorporated unique molecular identifiers. TCRdb reprocessed the PCR reads with MiXCR, giving one entry per CDR3 protein. The table includes 250,000 to 300,000 distinct CDR3 sequences, about 10% detected once. Sequences were derived from PBMCs from the stem cell graft donor, sampled from the stem cell graft. Receptor source: a human donor who donated a stem cell graft to a child with SCID.

This clonotype was seen only a few times. V usage is TRBV12-3 or TRBV12-4 and J usage is TRBJ2-3; D may be TRBD1 or TRBD2 (5 bases each). Trimming took 2 bases from V and 2 from J, leaving 11 bases between them. The CDR3 contains 15 residues. CDR3 region: CASSLLTGLTDTQYF. CDR3 nucleotide sequence: TGTGCCAGCAGTTTACTAACAGGACTCACAGATACGCAGTATTTT.

In its sample, this clonotype was seen many times. V gene TRBV10-3 combines with J gene TRBJ1-2; D is unclear. Germline V gene sequence: CDR1 ENHRY, CDR2 SYGVKD. Trimming removed 0 bases from V and 3 bases from J, with 8 bases in between. This CDR3 region has 14 residues. CDR3: CAISESDIDYGYTF. DNA for the CDR3: TGTGCCATCAGTGAGTCAGACATTGACTATGGCTACACCTTC.

The V gene is TRBV7-9, the J gene TRBJ2-7, with D possibly TRBD1 on 5 matching bases. Germline CDR1 SEHNR, CDR2 FQNEAQ (reference sequence). V was pared by 7 bases and J by 4 bases, with 14 bases between. This CDR3 is 13 amino acids long. The chain's CDR3 is CASIPPTEYEQYF. The CDR3 region has the DNA TGTGCCAGCATCCCACCGACAGAGTACGAGCAGTACTTC.

The CDR3 DNA reads as TGTGCCAGCAGCGTTCGTACAGGCGACCTTGGCGGCTACACCTTC. The encoded protein is CASSVRTGDLGGYTF. The chain is built from TRBV9 and TRBJ1-2; TRBD1 might be the D (5 bases). Germline loops: CDR1 SGDLS, CDR2 YYNGEE. This CDR3 has 15 amino acids. The V gene lost 2 bases and the J gene lost 8 bases, with 19 bases spanning the gap.

CDR3 protein: CASSGLGRNTGELFF. The CDR3 nucleotides are TGTGCCAGCAGCGGACTGGGACGGAACACCGGGGAGCTGTTTTTT. This chain links TRBV7-9 with TRBJ2-2, with D perhaps given as TRBD1 or TRBD2 (5 bases each). CDR1 and CDR2 (germline): SEHNR, FQNEAQ (reference sequence). V shed 5 bases and J shed 1 base, with 11 bases lying between them. The CDR3 length is 15 residues.

The CDR3 DNA follows: TGCGCCAGCAGCGGTCAGTGGGACACCGGGGAGCTGTTTTTT. This encodes CASSGQWDTGELFF. The gene calls are TRBV4-1 and TRBJ2-2, with no clear D. The length of the CDR3 is 14 residues. Germline values: CDR1 MGHRA, CDR2 YSYEKL. V lost 5 bases to trimming and J lost 3 bases, with 10 bases between them.

This clonotype came up a few times. The J gene is TRBJ2-2, the V gene TRBV12-3 or TRBV12-4; a weak D match, TRBD2 (6 bases). CDR3 length equals 14 residues. Between the trimmed V and J ends, which lost 3 bases and 6 bases, there was a span of 11 bases. CDR3 sequence: CASSFLSGAGELFF. The DNA for the CDR3 is TGTGCCAGCAGTTTTCTATCGGGGGCCGGGGAGCTGTTTTTT.

The chain couples TRBV3-1 to TRBJ2-2; unclear D gene. The CDR3 is made up of 15 amino acids. Germline V CDR1 and CDR2: LGHDT, YNNKEL (reference sequence). V lost 1 base, J lost 4 bases, and 10 bases lay in between. CDR3 sequence (DNA): TGTGCCAGCAGCCAAGTCCTAGGGCCCACCGGGGAGCTGTTTTTT. Translating it yields CASSQVLGPTGELFF.

In its sample, this clonotype was seen a few times. The rearrangement links TRBV7-2 to TRBJ2-7; D unclear. V was pared by 4 bases and J by 0 bases, with 4 bases between. The CDR3 runs to 12 residues. The germline gives CDR1 SGHTA, CDR2 FQGNSA. Written as DNA, the CDR3 is TGTGCCAGCAGCTATATCTCCTACGAGCAGTACTTC. Translation: CASSYISYEQYF.

Details on this clonotype: A read error is likely, as this CDR3 ends without the conserved phenylalanine or tryptophan. V and J are TRBV7-8 and TRBJ2-7, with TRBD1 as a possible D gene (6 bases). The CDR3 is made up of 14 amino acids. Per the germline V gene, CDR1 is SGHVS and CDR2 is FQNEAQ. V was trimmed by 0 bases and J by 2 bases, leaving 8 bases between them. CDR3 loop: CASSLADRTYEQYL. The DNA of the CDR3 is TGTGCCAGCAGCTTAGCGGACAGAACCTACGAGCAGTACTTA.

A word on this clonotype: This clone may be a read error of a much larger clone one base away. The V call is TRBV24-1, the J call TRBJ2-5; no definite D call. CDR1 and CDR2 from the germline V gene are KGHDR and SFDVKD. The CDR3 consists of 14 residues. The V end was cut by 2 bases, the J end by 4 bases, with 10 bases between. DNA of the CDR3: TGTGCCACCAGTGATTCAGTGGGCGGAGAGACCCAGTACTTC. Translated: CATSDSVGGETQYF.

This clonotype was counted at least ten times. The chain has TRBV10-3 and TRBJ2-1; D could derive from TRBD1 or TRBD2 (5 bases each). The germline CDR1 and CDR2 sequences are ENHRY and SYGVKD. The germline V and J ends were trimmed by 0 bases and 0 bases, with 9 bases remaining between them. The CDR3 extends over 16 amino acids. The DNA of the CDR3 is TGTGCCATCAGTGAGTCGGGGACCTCCTCCTACAATGAGCAGTTCTTC. This encodes CAISESGTSSYNEQFF.

This clonotype was seen many times. This rearrangement joins TRBV25-1 to TRBJ2-5; D is undetermined. CDR1 and CDR2 (germline): MGHDK, SYGVNS. V shed 1 base and J shed 3 bases, with 12 bases lying between them. The CDR3 runs to 15 residues. The CDR3 nucleotides read TGTGCCAGCAGTGAATTCGGGCAGGATGAAGAGACCCAGTACTTC. This codes for CASSEFGQDEETQYF.

This clonotype was picked up a small number of times. J is TRBJ2-2 and V is TRBV2; 8 positions agree with TRBD1. Losses at the gene ends were 7 bases for V and 5 bases for J; bases not matched to a gene: 9. The CDR3 extends over 15 amino acids. The germline gives CDR1 SNHLY, CDR2 FYNNEI. In DNA form, the CDR3 reads TGTGCCAGCACGGGGAGCAGGGGGCTTACCGGGGAGCTGTTTTTT. Translated: CASTGSRGLTGELFF.

The table lists this clonotype with many counts. The genes are TRBV20-1 and TRBJ1-4; D is undetermined. Trimming stripped 3 bases from V and 0 bases from J, with 14 bases between. This CDR3 has 16 residues. Germline-derived CDR1 and CDR2 are DFQATT and SNEGSKA (reference sequence). CDR3 amino acids: CSASTEPFTTNEKLFF. CDR3 nucleotide sequence: TGCAGTGCTAGTACAGAACCATTTACAACTAATGAAAAACTGTTTTTT.

The chain links TRBV5-1 to TRBJ2-6, with D perhaps TRBD2 (5 bases). V was clipped by 4 bases and J by 0 bases, with 11 bases between them. The CDR3 extends over 16 amino acids. Per germline, CDR1 SGHRS and CDR2 YFSETQ. The CDR3 here is CASSEGFRSGANVLTF. The CDR3 coding sequence is TGCGCCAGCAGCGAGGGATTTCGCTCTGGGGCCAACGTCCTGACTTTC.

This rearrangement joins TRBV9 to TRBJ2-2, with a weak D call TRBD2 (6 bases). This CDR3 comprises 19 residues. V was pared by 2 bases and J by 0 bases, with 20 bases between. Germline CDR1 SGDLS, CDR2 YYNGEE. In nucleotides, the CDR3 is TGTGCCAGCAGCGTTCGGGACTGGACGGCTTTCGCGAACACCGGGGAGCTGTTTTTT. It is translated as CASSVRDWTAFANTGELFF.

This clonotype was observed at least ten times. The J gene is TRBJ2-2, the V gene TRBV7-9; D perhaps matches TRBD1 (7 bases). Trimming shortened V by 0 bases and J by 5 bases, and 13 bases separated the two germline ends. Germline values: CDR1 SEHNR, CDR2 FQNEAQ (reference sequence). This CDR3 comprises 16 residues. The CDR3 sequence: CASSLAGGGLTGELFF. CDR3 nucleotide sequence: TGTGCCAGCAGCTTAGCCGGAGGGGGCCTGACCGGGGAGCTGTTTTTT.

This clonotype was counted a few times. V and J are TRBV7-9 and TRBJ1-5; D possibly corresponds to TRBD1 (5 bases). The CDR3 spans 16 residues. Germline CDR1 SEHNR, CDR2 FQNEAQ (reference sequence). Trimming shortened V by 1 base and J by 9 bases, and 19 bases separated the two germline ends. CDR3 sequence (DNA): TGTGCCAGCAGCTTAGTGAGAGGGGCACGGGTAGGGCCCCAGCATTTT. This translates into CASSLVRGARVGPQHF.

The chain links TRBV20-1 to TRBJ2-1, with 8 bases lining up with TRBD2. Germline assignment: CDR1 DFQATT and CDR2 SNEGSKA (reference sequence). CDR3 length: 15 residues. V was pared by 0 bases and J by 3 bases, with 4 bases of the junction left unmatched. CDR3 sequence: CSARDSGGGYNEQFF. The CDR3 region has the DNA TGCAGTGCTAGAGATTCGGGGGGGGGCTACAATGAGCAGTTCTTC.

The chain joins TRBV5-1 to TRBJ2-7; D may correspond to TRBD1 or TRBD2 (5 bases each). The V and J ends lost 3 bases and 1 base respectively, with 14 bases between them. The CDR3 runs to 15 residues. Per germline, CDR1 SGHRS and CDR2 YFSETQ. For the CDR3, the DNA is TGCGCCAGCAGCTCGCTCCGGGACGGATCCTACGAGCAGTACTTC. Encoded protein: CASSSLRDGSYEQYF.

The chain joins TRBV5-1 to TRBJ1-6; TRBD1 is a possible D gene (5 bases). Germline CDR1 and CDR2: SGHRS and YFSETQ. V was pared by 4 bases and J by 7 bases, with 15 bases between. This CDR3 is 15 amino acids long. CDR3 in DNA: TGCGCCAGCAGCCAGGGTCGGGTTGGAAATTCACCCCTCCACTTT. Amino acids: CASSQGRVGNSPLHF.

This clonotype turned up a few times. This chain uses TRBV19 with TRBJ1-6; no reliable D call. The CDR3 consists of 13 residues. Germline-derived CDR1 and CDR2 are LNHDA and SQIVND (reference sequence). V gave up 2 bases and J gave up 7 bases, with 6 bases separating them. In DNA form, the CDR3 reads TGTGCCAGTAGTATAAAGGAAAATTCACCCCTCCACTTT. Its translation: CASSIKENSPLHF.

The chain has TRBV18 and TRBJ2-7; D ambiguous. V was trimmed by 9 bases and J by 0 bases, leaving 15 bases between them. The CDR3 runs 14 residues. Germline-derived CDR1 and CDR2 are KGHSH and LQKENI. The CDR3 reads CASQGSQSSYEQYF. CDR3 nucleotide sequence: TGTGCCAGTCAAGGCTCACAAAGCTCCTACGAGCAGTACTTC.

The chain joins TRBV12-3 or TRBV12-4 to TRBJ2-2, with D perhaps TRBD1 (5 bases). This CDR3 is 15 amino acids long. The V end was cut by 3 bases, the J end by 1 base, with 9 bases between. As DNA, the CDR3 is TGTGCCAGCAGTTTTATAACAGGGAACACCGGGGAGCTGTTTTTT. Translating gives CASSFITGNTGELFF.

This clonotype was seen only a few times. This rearrangement joins TRBV21-1 to TRBJ1-1. TRBV21-1 is assigned pseudogene status. The CDR3 runs to 16 residues. CDR3 sequence: CASSKEEGRMNTEAFF. CDR3 in DNA: TGTGCCAGCAGCAAAGAGGAGGGCAGGATGAACACTGAAGCTTTCTTT.

The rearrangement links TRBV29-1 to TRBJ2-5, with 14 bases lining up with TRBD2. Unmatched junction bases numbered 11, after V lost 0 bases and J lost 5 bases. Germline CDR1 is SQVTM and CDR2 is ANQGSEA. This CDR3 region has 18 residues. CDR3 in amino acids: CSVEDPTRTSGGKETQYF. The CDR3 DNA is TGCAGCGTTGAAGATCCCACCAGGACTAGCGGGGGGAAGGAGACCCAGTACTTC. Together with reference TRBV29-1 and TRBJ2-5, the CDR3 gives the full variable domain: SAVISQKPSRDICQRGTSLTIQCQVDSQVTMMFWYRQQPGQSLTLIATANQGSEATYESGFVIDKFPISRPNLTFSTLTVSNMSPEDSSIYLCSVEDPTRTSGGKETQYFGPGTRLLVL.

In this sample, this clonotype turned up a few times. The rearrangement links TRBV2 to TRBJ2-5; 14 nucleotides line up with TRBD2. Germline lookup yields CDR1 SNHLY and CDR2 FYNNEI. V shed 7 bases and J 7 bases; nucleotides not matched to a gene: 8. CDR3 length: 15 residues. CDR3 protein: CASTGTSGGRGTQYF. The CDR3 bases are TGTGCCAGCACCGGGACTAGCGGGGGCCGAGGGACCCAGTACTTC. The entire variable domain, with the rest obtained from reference TRBV2 and TRBJ2-5, is as follows: EPEVTQTPSHQVTQMGQEVILRCVPISNHLYFYWYRQILGQKVEFLVSFYNNEISEKSEIFDDQFSVERPDGSNFTLKIRSTKLEDSAMYFCASTGTSGGRGTQYFGPGTRLLVL.

The table lists this clonotype with many counts. This sequence joins TRBV6-5 and TRBJ1-5; TRBD1 is a possible D gene (6 bases). V lost 5 bases and J 6 bases, leaving 20 bases between the germline ends. Germline CDR1 is MNHEY and CDR2 is SVGAGI. CDR3 length: 16 amino acids. The CDR3: CASSPTGLGVGQPQHF. As DNA, the CDR3 is TGTGCCAGCAGTCCGACAGGCCTCGGGGTGGGTCAGCCCCAGCATTTT.